This T cell receptor beta chain derives from a study of T cell changes during pregnancy in multiple sclerosis. This CDR3 region has 10 residues. CDR1 SNHLY and CDR2 FYNNEI come from the germline V gene. Trimming took 8 bases from V and 7 from J, leaving 8 bases between them. This clone was counted a few times. Measured with immunoSEQ multiplex PCR; TCRdb has only the in-frame clones, and not every one. The sample holds roughly 59,000 clones, roughly 92% seen once. This receptor was identified in a female donor with multiple sclerosis, enrolled in a pregnancy study. The specimen was CD8+ T cells from peripheral blood mononuclear cells, collected in the second trimester of pregnancy. The rearrangement joins TRBV2 to TRBJ1-2; a possible D gene is TRBD1 (6 bases). The CDR3 here is CASGGLGYTF. CDR3 coding DNA: TGTGCCAGCGGGGGCCTTGGCTACACCTTC.